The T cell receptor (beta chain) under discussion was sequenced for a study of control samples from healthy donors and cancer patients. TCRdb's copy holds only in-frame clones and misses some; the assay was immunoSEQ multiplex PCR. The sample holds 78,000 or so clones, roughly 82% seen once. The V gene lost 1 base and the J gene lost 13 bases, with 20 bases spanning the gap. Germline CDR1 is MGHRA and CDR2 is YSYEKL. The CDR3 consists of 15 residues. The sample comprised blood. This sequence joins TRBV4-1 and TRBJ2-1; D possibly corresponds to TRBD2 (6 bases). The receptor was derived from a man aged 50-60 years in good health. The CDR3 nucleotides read TGCGCCAGCAGCCAAGTCGATAGGGACTTCTGGCCTCAGTTCTTC. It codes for CASSQVDRDFWPQFF.